The 27 T cell receptor beta chains below all came from one sample that was sequenced in a study of cytomegalovirus exposure and HLA in healthy donors. The study ran its PCR with 60 Vbeta and 13 Jbeta primers. Profiled with immunoSEQ multiplex PCR; TCRdb holds only in-frame clones, not every one. The sample yields roughly 200,000 clones, 80% seen once. The material sequenced was PBMCs. Source of these receptors: a middle-aged man in good health and CMV-seronegative.

The rearrangement uses TRBV13 and TRBJ2-6; perhaps TRBD2 as D (5 bases). The CDR3 is 17 residues long. Germline assignment: CDR1 PRHDT and CDR2 FYEKMQ (reference sequence). V shed 4 bases and J shed 1 base, with 14 bases lying between them. The CDR3 DNA follows: TGTGCCAGCAGCTACTCTGGACTGGGATCTGGGGCCAACGTCCTGACTTTC. Translation gives CASSYSGLGSGANVLTF.

The chain carries TRBV29-1 and TRBJ2-6; weak D call: TRBD2 (5 bases). Trimming shortened V by 6 bases and J by 0 bases, and 21 bases separated the two germline ends. Germline CDR1 SQVTM, CDR2 ANQGSEA. The CDR3 consists of 18 residues. CDR3: CSVPLRPEVLSGANVLTF. CDR3 in DNA: TGCAGCGTCCCCTTGAGGCCGGAGGTTCTCTCTGGGGCCAACGTCCTGACTTTC.

The V gene is TRBV7-3, the J gene TRBJ2-2; D is perhaps TRBD2 (6 bases). The germline CDR1 and CDR2 sequences are SGHTA and FQGTGA. V was shortened by 6 bases and J by 3 bases, with 17 bases between the two germline ends. The CDR3 is 16 amino acids. This chain's CDR3 is CASRKGTGVHTGELFF. The DNA of the CDR3 is TGTGCCAGCAGGAAAGGAACGGGAGTACACACCGGGGAGCTGTTTTTT.

The V and J genes are TRBV6-6 and TRBJ2-1, with unresolved D. V was clipped by 7 bases and J by 7 bases, with 17 bases between them. This CDR3 is 14 amino acids long. The germline V gene has CDR1 MNHNY and CDR2 SVGAGI (reference sequence). CDR3 nucleotide sequence: TGTGCCAGCATTCAAACGGAGTCGGAGAATGAGCAGTTCTTC. Translation: CASIQTESENEQFF.

This chain uses TRBV7-9 with TRBJ2-1, with 10 bases that match TRBD2. CDR1 SEHNR and CDR2 FQNEAQ come from the germline V gene (reference sequence). Trimming removed 0 bases from V and 3 bases from J; junction bases left unmatched: 2. CDR3 length: 16 amino acids. The chain's CDR3 is CASSLATSGFYNEQFF. The DNA of the CDR3 is TGTGCCAGCAGCTTAGCGACTAGCGGGTTCTACAATGAGCAGTTCTTC. Using reference TRBV7-9 and TRBJ2-1 for the parts outside the CDR3, the full variable domain is DTGVSQNPRHKITKRGQNVTFRCDPISEHNRLYWYRQTLGQGPEFLTYFQNEAQLEKSRLLSDRFSAERPKGSFSTLEIQRTEQGDSAMYLCASSLATSGFYNEQFFGPGTRLTVL.

The chain joins TRBV30 to TRBJ1-2, with D possibly matching TRBD1 (5 bases). Germline V lookup: CDR1 GTSNPN, CDR2 SVGIG (reference sequence). V lost 2 bases, J lost 7 bases, and 14 bases lay in between. CDR3 length equals 13 residues. This CDR3 is CAWSNTGVGGYTF. CDR3 in DNA: TGTGCCTGGAGTAACACGGGGGTTGGTGGCTACACCTTC.

The chain recombines TRBV10-3 with TRBJ1-2; 11 bases match TRBD1. With V trimmed by 6 bases and J by 6 bases, 6 bases remained unmatched. CDR1 ENHRY and CDR2 SYGVKD come from the germline V gene. This CDR3 is 14 amino acids long. DNA of the CDR3: TGTGCCATCAGAGGGACAGGGGGAGGCGATGGCTACACCTTC. This encodes CAIRGTGGGDGYTF.

The V gene is TRBV5-6, the J gene TRBJ2-7; no definite D call. The V end was cut by 2 bases, the J end by 2 bases, with 11 bases between. This CDR3 has 14 residues. CDR1 is SGHDT and CDR2 is YYEEEE in the germline V gene. This CDR3 reads CASSFRNQPYEQYF. For the CDR3, the DNA is TGTGCCAGCAGCTTCAGGAACCAGCCCTACGAGCAGTACTTC.

This chain uses TRBV13 with TRBJ1-1; no clear D gene. The V gene lost 2 bases and the J gene lost 11 bases, with 15 bases spanning the gap. Germline V gene data show CDR1 as PRHDT and CDR2 as FYEKMQ (reference sequence). CDR3 size: 13 residues. The chain's CDR3 is CASSLTQLPFAFF. The CDR3 coding sequence is TGTGCCAGCAGCTTAACACAGCTCCCTTTTGCTTTCTTT. Complete variable domain (other parts from reference TRBV13 and TRBJ1-1): AAGVIQSPRHLIKEKRETATLKCYPIPRHDTVYWYQQGPGQDPQFLISFYEKMQSDKGSIPDRFSAQQFSDYHSELNMSSLELGDSALYFCASSLTQLPFAFFGQGTRLTVV.

The chain couples TRBV6-1 to TRBJ2-1; TRBD2 is a possible D gene (5 bases). V was trimmed by 7 bases and J by 7 bases, leaving 11 bases between them. The CDR3 has 12 amino acids. Germline V gene sequence: CDR1 MNHNS, CDR2 SASEGT. CDR3 residues: CASTPGGNEQFF. The CDR3 nucleotides read TGTGCCAGCACCCCAGGCGGGAATGAGCAGTTCTTC.

J is TRBJ1-3 and V is TRBV7-6; D not resolved. The CDR3 covers 13 residues. Germline-derived CDR1 and CDR2 are SGHVS and FNYEAQ. Trimming shortened V by 1 base and J by 7 bases, and 8 bases separated the two germline ends. The CDR3 nucleotides read TGTGCCAGCAGCTTAGAGAGGGCGAACACCATATATTTT. Amino acids: CASSLERANTIYF.

The genes are TRBV7-6 and TRBJ2-3, with TRBD1 matching 7 bases. Losses at the gene ends were 5 bases for V and 3 bases for J; bases not matched to a gene: 8. CDR1 is SGHVS and CDR2 is FNYEAQ in the germline V gene. The CDR3 totals 15 residues. CDR3 protein: CASSLRDRSTDTQYF. The CDR3 coding sequence is TGTGCCAGCAGCCTCCGGGACAGATCTACAGATACGCAGTATTTT. The full variable domain, rest sourced from reference TRBV7-6 and TRBJ2-3, is GAGVSQSPRYKVTKRGQDVALRCDPISGHVSLYWYRQALGQGPEFLTYFNYEAQQDKSGLPNDRFSAERPEGSISTLTIQRTEQRDSAMYRCASSLRDRSTDTQYFGPGTRLTVL.

This clone was found a few times. Here the CDR3 omits its conserved ending phenylalanine or tryptophan, so a read error is the likely source. The DNA is omitted, as the CDR3 cannot be located on it reliably, and the CDR3 follows TCRdb's listing. The CDR3 loop reads CASSPQHL. The rearrangement joins TRBV18 to TRBJ1-6; the DNA was not used to check the table's D call, TRBD1. 8 amino acids form the CDR3, both terminal residues included. CDR1 is KGHSH and CDR2 is LQKENI in the germline V gene.

This clone turned up a few times. The rearrangement uses TRBV10-3 and TRBJ2-1; 9 bases are shared with TRBD2. V was clipped by 6 bases and J by 1 base; unmatched bases: 10. The CDR3 has 17 amino acids. The germline CDR1 and CDR2 sequences are ENHRY and SYGVKD. CDR3 amino acids: CAIRGAGGQGSYNEQFF. For the CDR3, the DNA is TGTGCCATCAGGGGAGCGGGAGGCCAAGGGTCCTACAATGAGCAGTTCTTC.

The chain joins TRBV6-5 to TRBJ2-3; D not certain. The CDR3 totals 14 residues. Germline values: CDR1 MNHEY, CDR2 SVGAGI. V lost 6 bases and J 1 base, leaving 11 bases between the germline ends. CDR3 residues: CASRPGVGTDTQYF. In nucleotides, the CDR3 is TGTGCCAGCAGGCCCGGTGTGGGCACAGATACGCAGTATTTT.

The count of this clone is one. The V call is TRBV7-2, the J call TRBJ2-7; D might be TRBD1 (5 bases). CDR3 length equals 14 residues. CDR1 and CDR2 (germline): SGHTA, FQGNSA. Trimming removed 5 bases at V and 6 bases at J, with 17 bases between. CDR3 residues: CASSPRQGTAEQYF. CDR3 coding DNA: TGTGCCAGCAGCCCCCGTCAGGGAACTGCCGAGCAGTACTTC.

This chain joins TRBV18 and TRBJ2-5; 12 nucleotides line up with TRBD2. V shed 6 bases and J 1 base; nucleotides not matched to a gene: 12. Germline CDR1 KGHSH, CDR2 LQKENI. The CDR3 is 18 amino acids. The CDR3 DNA follows: TGTGCCAGCTCCCGTTTGATGACTAGCGGGAGAGCCCAAGAGACCCAGTACTTC. It encodes CASSRLMTSGRAQETQYF. Supplemented by reference TRBV18 and TRBJ2-5, the full variable domain reads NAGVMQNPRHLVRRRGQEARLRCSPMKGHSHVYWYRQLPEEGLKFMVYLQKENIIDESGMPKERFSAEFPKEGPSILRIQQVVRGDSAAYFCASSRLMTSGRAQETQYFGPGTRLLVL.

This chain links TRBV5-1 with TRBJ2-7, with 7 positions matching TRBD2. CDR3 size: 14 residues. Germline trimming cut 4 bases from V and 7 bases from J; bases unmatched to any gene: 11. Germline V gives CDR1 SGHRS, CDR2 YFSETQ. This chain's CDR3 is CASSSPWGEGEQYF. For the CDR3, the DNA is TGCGCCAGCAGCAGCCCCTGGGGGGAGGGGGAGCAGTACTTC.

The V gene is TRBV5-4, the J gene TRBJ2-5, with 9 bases identical to TRBD2. Trimming cost V 4 bases and J 5 bases; bases outside gene matches: 9. The germline V gene encodes CDR1 SGHNT and CDR2 YYREEE (reference sequence). The CDR3 has 15 residues. CDR3 DNA: TGTGCCAGCAGCCGGGCGGGGGGGGCGCACGAGACCCAGTACTTC. Amino acids: CASSRAGGAHETQYF.

The rearrangement uses TRBV10-3 and TRBJ1-2; TRBD1 might be the D (6 bases). Germline V gene sequence: CDR1 ENHRY, CDR2 SYGVKD. V lost 6 bases, J lost 4 bases, and 15 bases lay in between. CDR3 length: 14 amino acids. In DNA, the CDR3 is TGTGCCATCAGATCCACAGGGTCGCCCTATGGCTACACCTTC. It encodes CAIRSTGSPYGYTF.

This chain uses TRBV2 with TRBJ2-2, with D perhaps matching TRBD1 (5 bases). V dropped 6 bases and J dropped 1 base, with 15 bases sitting between them. Germline CDR1 is SNHLY and CDR2 is FYNNEI. This CDR3 spans 16 amino acids. The CDR3 DNA sequence: TGTGCCAGCAGACCCAGGGTTCGGTTGAACACCGGGGAGCTGTTTTTT. Translating gives CASRPRVRLNTGELFF.

V and J are TRBV7-8 and TRBJ1-1, with a tentative D call TRBD1 (5 bases). There are 14 residues in the CDR3. Trimming shortened V by 4 bases and J by 7 bases, and 16 bases separated the two germline ends. Germline CDR1 reads SGHVS; CDR2 reads FQNEAQ. CDR3 bases: TGTGCCAGCAGCTCCCCGGCGGGGCGGGTTGAAGCTTTCTTT. The encoded protein is CASSSPAGRVEAFF.

This rearrangement joins TRBV4-3 to TRBJ2-7, with D tentatively TRBD2 (6 bases). Per the germline V gene, CDR1 is LGHNA and CDR2 is YSLEER. Trimming shortened V by 1 base and J by 4 bases, and 14 bases separated the two germline ends. The CDR3 covers 15 residues. The CDR3 loop reads CASSQGESGGYEQYF. CDR3 nucleotide sequence: TGCGCCAGCAGCCAAGGGGAATCAGGAGGGTACGAGCAGTACTTC.

This clone has only a few counts. This sequence joins TRBV6-1 and TRBJ1-2; D ambiguous. Per the germline V gene, CDR1 is MNHNS and CDR2 is SASEGT. The ends were cut back, 7 bases at V and 6 bases at J, with 21 bases in the middle. The CDR3 is made up of 15 amino acids. CDR3 amino acids: CASTRIRTEFNGYTF. CDR3 nucleotide sequence: TGTGCCAGCACCAGAATCCGAACAGAATTTAATGGCTACACCTTC.

The chain has TRBV13 and TRBJ1-1, with D possibly TRBD1 on 5 matching bases. Deletions cut 1 base from V and 3 bases from J, with 9 bases between. The V gene's germline CDR1 is PRHDT and CDR2 FYEKMQ (reference sequence). The CDR3 sequence is 14 residues long. The CDR3: CASSLVGAYTEAFF. CDR3 nucleotide sequence: TGTGCCAGCAGCTTAGTTGGGGCGTACACTGAAGCTTTCTTT.

The CDR3 region has the DNA TGTGCCAGCTCACCCTCCGGGACACAAAAGAGCTCTGGAAACACCATATATTTT. As protein: CASSPSGTQKSSGNTIYF. The rearrangement joins TRBV18 to TRBJ1-3; the D gene is possibly TRBD1 (6 bases). The CDR3 runs to 18 residues. The V end was cut by 3 bases, the J end by 0 bases, with 18 bases between. Germline CDR1 is KGHSH and CDR2 is LQKENI.

This clone was counted between two and nine times. The chain carries TRBV4-3 and TRBJ2-7; 7 positions agree with TRBD2. This CDR3 contains 13 residues. J gave up 13 bases and V 0 bases, and 9 bases lay outside the gene matches. The germline gives CDR1 LGHNA, CDR2 YSLEER. This chain's CDR3 is CASSQDPWGGIYF. DNA for the CDR3: TGCGCCAGCAGCCAAGATCCTTGGGGGGGGATATACTTC.